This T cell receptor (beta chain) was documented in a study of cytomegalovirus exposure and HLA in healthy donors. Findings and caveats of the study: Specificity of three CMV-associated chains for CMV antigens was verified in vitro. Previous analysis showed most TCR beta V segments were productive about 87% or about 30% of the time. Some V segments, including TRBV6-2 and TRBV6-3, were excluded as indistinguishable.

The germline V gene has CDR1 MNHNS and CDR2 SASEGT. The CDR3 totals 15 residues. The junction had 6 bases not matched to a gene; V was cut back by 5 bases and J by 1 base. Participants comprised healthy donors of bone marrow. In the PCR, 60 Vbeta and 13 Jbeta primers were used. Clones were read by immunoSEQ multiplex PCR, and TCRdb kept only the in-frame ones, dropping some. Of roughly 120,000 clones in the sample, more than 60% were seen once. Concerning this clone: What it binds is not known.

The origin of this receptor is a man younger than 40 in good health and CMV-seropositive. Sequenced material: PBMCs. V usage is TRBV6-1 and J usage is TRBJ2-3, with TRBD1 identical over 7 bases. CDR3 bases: TGTGCCAGCAGTCCCAGGGACAGCGGCACAGATACGCAGTATTTT. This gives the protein CASSPRDSGTDTQYF.